This TCR beta chain was sequenced during a study of T cell responses to AZD1222 COVID-19 vaccine (dated by TCRdb to the early 2020s). About the investigation overall: TCR sequencing was performed for about 250 trial participants, of whom around 200 were given two doses of AZD1222 and around 25 were given two doses of MenACWY control vaccine. Trial participants were enrolled by age into subgroups of 18-55, 56-69 and 70-plus years, and 148, 28 and 57 TCR-sequenced participants, respectively, were included in these subgroups.

Overall study outcomes, separate from this receptor: Participants were mostly white British and included more females than males, and it was suggested by the authors that clonal diversity may have been underestimated. The whole spike protein was spanned by vaccine-associated CD4 TCRs, and dominant responses were seen in regions 160-218 and 743-854. Epitopes outside the regions mutated in the B.1.351 and B.1.1.7 variants were reportedly recognized by nearly half of the unique spike-specific TCRs. In the small 56-69-year group, the increase in depth fell short of significance, most likely because of low power. After two AZD1222 doses, both the breadth and the depth of spike-specific TCRs were significantly higher than at day 0 and than in MenACWY recipients. Only a handful of AZD1222 recipients were SARS-CoV-2 seropositive at baseline, limiting conclusions about previously exposed vaccinees. Because no day 14 peak-response samples were available, the repertoires could be characterized only after the peak T cell response.

Concerning this clone: No cognate antigen has been identified for it. Base qualities are not provided; no much larger clone lies one nucleotide away.

Trimming takes 5 bases off V and 1 base off J; junction bases not matched to a gene: 1. Looking up the germline V gene yields CDR1 SGHAT and CDR2 FQNNGV. From the cysteine through the phenylalanine, the CDR3 covers 14 amino acids. Only the CDR3 DNA stays, 42 bases, in frame from base 1. The CDR3 regions of human TCRbeta chains were analyzed by immunosequencing. In the paper's pipeline: TCRs in the repertoires were compared against a reference library of SARS-CoV-2-specific TCRs that had been generated with the MIRA antigen-specificity platform. Breadth meant the fraction of unique TCRs that were SARS-CoV-2-associated, whereas depth meant the fraction of total T cells that were SARS-CoV-2-associated. Using the MIRA data, every spike-specific TCR was mapped to the spike region that the TCR reacted to and assigned to either a CD4 or a CD8 class. Log10-transformed breadth and depth values were compared by one-way ANOVA with Sidak's multiple comparisons tests. TCRdb took this table from immuneACCESS and kept in-frame rearrangements with V and J called. Such tables lack part of the clones; where checked against another copy, unresolved V genes explain under half of the gap, and the rest is unexplained. V and J calls and clone size follow that table, whereas D and trimming were derived from the DNA. In all, the sample holds some 200,000 clones, and 85% to 95% of those were seen once. The ten largest account for about 4% of the sample.

The time point label on this specimen signifies: about 28 days (+/-7) after the second vaccine dose. The sample's treatment or condition label, decoded: meningococcal conjugate vaccine given as trial control. Vaccinee samples came from UK trials COV001 and COV002, including a single-blind randomized controlled phase 2/3 trial of AZD1222 (ChAdOx1 nCoV-19) in healthy adults. For TCRbeta chain sequencing, PBMC samples from trial participants were taken at day 0 and at day 28 after the second dose. The chain links TRBV11-2 with TRBJ1-4; TRBD1 matches 7 bases in the middle. This sequence was found in an adult who received the MenACWY meningococcal vaccine as a control. Sequences were derived from peripheral blood, sampled 28 days after the second dose of the MenACWY control vaccine. The bases read TGTGCCAGCAGCCAGGGGGGAACTAATGAAAAACTGTTTTTT. Its protein reads: CASSQGGTNEKLFF. The variable domain in full, with residues beyond the CDR3 obtained from the reference TRBV11-2 and TRBJ1-4 genes, is EAGVAQSPRYKIIEKRQSVAFWCNPISGHATLYWYQQILGQGPKLLIQFQNNGVVDDSQLPKDRFSAERLKGVDSTLKIQPAKLEDSAVYLCASSQGGTNEKLFFGSGTQLSVL.